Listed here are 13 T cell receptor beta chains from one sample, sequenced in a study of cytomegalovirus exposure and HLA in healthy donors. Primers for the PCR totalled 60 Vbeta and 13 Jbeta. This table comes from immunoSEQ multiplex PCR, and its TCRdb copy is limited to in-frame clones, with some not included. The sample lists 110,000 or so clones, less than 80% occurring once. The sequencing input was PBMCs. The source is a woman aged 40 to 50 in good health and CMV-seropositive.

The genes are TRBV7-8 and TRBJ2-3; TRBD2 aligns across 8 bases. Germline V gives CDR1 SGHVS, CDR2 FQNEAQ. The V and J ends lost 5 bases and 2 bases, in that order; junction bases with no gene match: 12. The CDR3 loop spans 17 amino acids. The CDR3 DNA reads TGTGCCAGCAGCCTGAGGGACCCGGGGGGGTTCACAGATACGCAGTATTTT. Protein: CASSLRDPGGFTDTQYF.

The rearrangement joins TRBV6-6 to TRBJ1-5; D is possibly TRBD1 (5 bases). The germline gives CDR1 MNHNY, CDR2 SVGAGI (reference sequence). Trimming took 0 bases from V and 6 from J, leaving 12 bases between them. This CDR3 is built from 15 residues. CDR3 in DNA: TGTGCCAGCAGTTACTCCGGGGGGGTTGGTCAGCCCCAGCATTTT. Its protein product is CASSYSGGVGQPQHF.

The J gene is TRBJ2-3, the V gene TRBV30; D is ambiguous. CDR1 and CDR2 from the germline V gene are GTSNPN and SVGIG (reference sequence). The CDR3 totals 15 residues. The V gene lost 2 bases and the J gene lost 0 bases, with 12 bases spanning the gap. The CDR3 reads CAWSTDTFSTDTQYF. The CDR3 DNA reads TGTGCCTGGAGTACCGACACGTTTAGCACAGATACGCAGTATTTT.

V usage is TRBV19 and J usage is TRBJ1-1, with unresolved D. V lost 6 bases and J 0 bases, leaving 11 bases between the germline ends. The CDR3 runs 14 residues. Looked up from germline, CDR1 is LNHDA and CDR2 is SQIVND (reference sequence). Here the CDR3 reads CASSLTRMNTEAFF. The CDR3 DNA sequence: TGTGCCAGTAGCCTGACAAGGATGAACACTGAAGCTTTCTTT.

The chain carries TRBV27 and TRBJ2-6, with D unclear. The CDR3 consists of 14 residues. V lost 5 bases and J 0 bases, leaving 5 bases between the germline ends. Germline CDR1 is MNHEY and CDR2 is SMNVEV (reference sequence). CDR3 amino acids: CASSPFSGANVLTF. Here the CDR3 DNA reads TGTGCCAGCAGTCCCTTCTCTGGGGCCAACGTCCTGACTTTC.

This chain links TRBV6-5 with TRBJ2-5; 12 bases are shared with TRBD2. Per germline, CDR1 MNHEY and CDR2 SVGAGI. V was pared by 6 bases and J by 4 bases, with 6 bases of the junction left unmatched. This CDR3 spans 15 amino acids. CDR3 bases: TGTGCCAGCAGGGTGGGGGGACTAGCGGGAGAGACCCAGTACTTC. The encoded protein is CASRVGGLAGETQYF.

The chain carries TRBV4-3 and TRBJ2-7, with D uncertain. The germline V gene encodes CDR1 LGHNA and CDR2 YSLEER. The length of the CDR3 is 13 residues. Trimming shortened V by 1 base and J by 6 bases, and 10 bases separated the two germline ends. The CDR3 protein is CASSQGVAAEQYF. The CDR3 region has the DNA TGCGCCAGCAGCCAAGGGGTAGCTGCCGAGCAGTACTTC.

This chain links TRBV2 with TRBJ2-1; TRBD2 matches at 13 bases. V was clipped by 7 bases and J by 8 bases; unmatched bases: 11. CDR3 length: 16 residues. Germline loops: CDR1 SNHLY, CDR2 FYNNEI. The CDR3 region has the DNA TGTGCCAGCACTCCTGGGCGACTAGCGGGAGGCTATGAGCAGTTCTTC. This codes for CASTPGRLAGGYEQFF.

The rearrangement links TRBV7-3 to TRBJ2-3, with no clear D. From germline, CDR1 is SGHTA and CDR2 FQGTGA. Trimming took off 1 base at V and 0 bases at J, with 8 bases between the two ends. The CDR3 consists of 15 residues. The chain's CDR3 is CASSLNNPSTDTQYF. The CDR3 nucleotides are TGTGCCAGCAGCTTAAACAATCCTAGCACAGATACGCAGTATTTT.

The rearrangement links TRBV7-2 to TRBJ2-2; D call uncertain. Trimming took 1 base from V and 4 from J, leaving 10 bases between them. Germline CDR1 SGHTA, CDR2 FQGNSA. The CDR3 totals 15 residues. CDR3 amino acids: CASSLDGQTTGELFF. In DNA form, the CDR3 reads TGTGCCAGCAGCTTAGACGGTCAAACCACCGGGGAGCTGTTTTTT. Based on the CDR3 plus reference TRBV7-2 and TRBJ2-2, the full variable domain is GAGVSQSPSNKVTEKGKDVELRCDPISGHTALYWYRQSLGQGLEFLIYFQGNSAPDKSGLPSDRFSAERTGGSVSTLTIQRTQQEDSAVYLCASSLDGQTTGELFFGEGSRLTVL.

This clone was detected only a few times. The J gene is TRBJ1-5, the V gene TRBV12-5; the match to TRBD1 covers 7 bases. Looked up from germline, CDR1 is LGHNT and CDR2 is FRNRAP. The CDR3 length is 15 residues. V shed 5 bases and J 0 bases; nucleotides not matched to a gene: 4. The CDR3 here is CASGTGQVSNQPQHF. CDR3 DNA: TGTGCTAGTGGTACCGGACAGGTTAGCAATCAGCCCCAGCATTTT.

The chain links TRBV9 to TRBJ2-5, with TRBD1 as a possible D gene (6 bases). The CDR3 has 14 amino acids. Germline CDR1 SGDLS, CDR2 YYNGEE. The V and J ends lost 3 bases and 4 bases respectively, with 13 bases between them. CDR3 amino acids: CASSGGVGAETQYF. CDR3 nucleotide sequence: TGTGCCAGCAGCGGAGGAGTGGGGGCAGAGACCCAGTACTTC. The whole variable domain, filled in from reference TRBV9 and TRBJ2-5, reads DSGVTQTPKHLITATGQRVTLRCSPRSGDLSVYWYQQSLDQGLQFLIQYYNGEERAKGNILERFSAQQFPDLHSELNLSSLELGDSALYFCASSGGVGAETQYFGPGTRLLVL.

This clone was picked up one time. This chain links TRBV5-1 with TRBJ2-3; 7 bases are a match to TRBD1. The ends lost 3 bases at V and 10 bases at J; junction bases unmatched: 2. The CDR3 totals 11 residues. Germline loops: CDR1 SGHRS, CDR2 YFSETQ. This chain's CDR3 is CASSSGQAQYF. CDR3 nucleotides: TGCGCCAGCAGCTCTGGACAGGCGCAGTATTTT.